This T cell receptor beta chain derives from a study of cytomegalovirus exposure and HLA in healthy donors. Study at large: Across around 400 genotyped donors, roughly 85% landed in the Caucasian-associated ancestry cluster.

The CDR3 runs to 14 residues. From germline, CDR1 is ENHRY and CDR2 SYGVKD. Trimming removed 5 bases from V and 3 bases from J; junction bases left unmatched: 5. The study's findings and limits: A later analysis by the authors found several of the most significant clusters apparently linked to common viral pathogens.

Researchers ran the PCR with 60 Vbeta and 13 Jbeta primers. Method: immunoSEQ multiplex PCR; TCRdb's copy keeps in-frame clones and lacks some. The table lists about 140,000 clones, 70% to 85% of them singletons. This clone was observed a single time. Its antigen is unidentified. The sequenced sample was PBMCs. The chain is built from TRBV10-3 and TRBJ1-2, with 8 bases fitting TRBD1. The origin of this receptor is a man in his forties in good health and CMV-seropositive. CDR3 DNA: TGTGCCATCAGTCGGACAGGGTCACACTATGGCTACACCTTC. It specifies CAISRTGSHYGYTF.